This T cell receptor (beta chain) comes out of a study of cytomegalovirus exposure and HLA in healthy donors. Findings and caveats of the study: It was reported in a later analysis that an Asian-associated ancestry cluster showed fewer N-insertions than the approximately 670-donor mean. As a later analysis showed, a missense DCLRE1C variant was linked to trimming of TCR beta V- and J-genes. In the analysis, some V segments, TRBV6-2 and TRBV6-3 included, were excluded as indistinguishable.

PCR used 60 Vbeta primers and 13 Jbeta primers. Using immunoSEQ multiplex PCR, the repertoire was profiled, and TCRdb retains in-frame clones only, with some absent. The sample records 35,000 to 45,000 clones, 53% being singletons. Trimming removed 1 base from V and 4 bases from J; junction bases left unmatched: 2. CDR1 and CDR2 from the germline V gene are SGHNT and YENEEA. CDR3 size: 15 residues. About this clone itself: Its antigen is unknown.

The source of this sequence is a woman aged 40 to 50 in good health and CMV-seropositive. The sequencing sample was made of PBMCs. The gene calls are TRBV11-3 and TRBJ2-2; 8 nucleotides match TRBD2. This CDR3 reads CASSLGGLGTGELFF. The CDR3 DNA reads TGTGCCAGCAGCTTAGGGGGACTAGGCACCGGGGAGCTGTTTTTT.